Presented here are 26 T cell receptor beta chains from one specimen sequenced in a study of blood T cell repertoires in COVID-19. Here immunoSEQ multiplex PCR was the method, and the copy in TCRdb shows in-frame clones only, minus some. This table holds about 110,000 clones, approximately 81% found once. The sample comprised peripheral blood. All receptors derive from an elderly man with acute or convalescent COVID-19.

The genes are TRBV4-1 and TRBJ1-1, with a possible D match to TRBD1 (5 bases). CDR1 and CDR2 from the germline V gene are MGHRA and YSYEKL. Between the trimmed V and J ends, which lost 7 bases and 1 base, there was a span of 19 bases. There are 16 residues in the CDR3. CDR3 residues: CASTLGRLDRNTEAFF. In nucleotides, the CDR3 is TGCGCCAGCACCTTAGGACGACTCGACAGGAACACTGAAGCTTTCTTT.

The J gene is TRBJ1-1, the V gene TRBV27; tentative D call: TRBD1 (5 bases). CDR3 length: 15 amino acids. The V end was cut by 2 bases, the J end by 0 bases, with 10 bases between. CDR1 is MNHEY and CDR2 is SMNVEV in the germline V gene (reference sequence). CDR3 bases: TGTGCCAGCAGTTTACGTGGGGCGATGAACACTGAAGCTTTCTTT. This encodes CASSLRGAMNTEAFF.

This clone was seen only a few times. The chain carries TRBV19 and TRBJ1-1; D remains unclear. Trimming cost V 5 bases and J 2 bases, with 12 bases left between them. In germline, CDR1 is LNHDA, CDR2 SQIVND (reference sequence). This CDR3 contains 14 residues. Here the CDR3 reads CASSPSAGNTEAFF. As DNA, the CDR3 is TGTGCCAGTAGTCCCTCCGCGGGTAACACTGAAGCTTTCTTT.

CDR3 amino acids: CASSKQQDQPQHF. CDR3 in DNA: TGTGCCAGCAGTAAGCAACAGGATCAGCCCCAGCATTTT. This chain connects TRBV2 to TRBJ1-5, with TRBD1 as a possible D gene (5 bases). This CDR3 is built from 13 residues. The V and J ends lost 5 bases and 5 bases respectively, with 10 bases between them. Germline loops: CDR1 SNHLY, CDR2 FYNNEI. The full variable domain, completed using reference TRBV2 and TRBJ1-5, is EPEVTQTPSHQVTQMGQEVILRCVPISNHLYFYWYRQILGQKVEFLVSFYNNEISEKSEIFDDQFSVERPDGSNFTLKIRSTKLEDSAMYFCASSKQQDQPQHFGDGTRLSIL.

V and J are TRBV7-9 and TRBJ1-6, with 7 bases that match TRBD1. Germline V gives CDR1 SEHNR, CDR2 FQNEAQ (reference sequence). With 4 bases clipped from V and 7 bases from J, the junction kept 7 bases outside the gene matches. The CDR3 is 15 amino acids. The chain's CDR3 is CASSSTGTANSPLHF. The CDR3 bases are TGTGCCAGCAGCTCAACCGGGACAGCAAATTCACCCCTCCACTTT.

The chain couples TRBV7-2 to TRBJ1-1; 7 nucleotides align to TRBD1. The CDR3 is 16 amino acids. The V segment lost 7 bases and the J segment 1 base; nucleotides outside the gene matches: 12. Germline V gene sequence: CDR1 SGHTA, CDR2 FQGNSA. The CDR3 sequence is CASNQRQGRANTEAFF. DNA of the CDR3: TGTGCCAGCAACCAGAGACAGGGCCGGGCGAACACTGAAGCTTTCTTT.

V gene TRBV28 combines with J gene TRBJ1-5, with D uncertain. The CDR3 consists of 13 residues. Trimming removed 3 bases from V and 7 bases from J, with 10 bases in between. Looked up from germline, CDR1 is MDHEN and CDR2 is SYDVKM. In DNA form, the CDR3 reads TGTGCCAGCAGTTTGGGCAGCCGGCAGCCCCAGCATTTT. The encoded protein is CASSLGSRQPQHF.

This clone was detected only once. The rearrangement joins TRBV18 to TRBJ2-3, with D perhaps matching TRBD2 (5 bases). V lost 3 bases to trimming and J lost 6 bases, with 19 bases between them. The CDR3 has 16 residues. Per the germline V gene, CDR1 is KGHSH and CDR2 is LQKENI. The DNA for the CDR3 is TGTGCCAGCTCACCGGGGTTCACGCAGCGAGGGGATACGCAGTATTTT. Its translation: CASSPGFTQRGDTQYF.

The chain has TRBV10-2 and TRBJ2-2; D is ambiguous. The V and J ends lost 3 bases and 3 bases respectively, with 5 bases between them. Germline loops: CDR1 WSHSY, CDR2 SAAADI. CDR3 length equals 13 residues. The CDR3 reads CASSERDTGELFF. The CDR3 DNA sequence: TGCGCCAGCAGTGAAAGAGACACCGGGGAGCTGTTTTTT.

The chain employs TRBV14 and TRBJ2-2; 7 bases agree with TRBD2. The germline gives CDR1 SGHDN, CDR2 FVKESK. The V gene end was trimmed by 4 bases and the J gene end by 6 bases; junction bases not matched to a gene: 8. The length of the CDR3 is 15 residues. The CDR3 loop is CASSPLSGGAGELFF. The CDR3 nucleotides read TGTGCCAGCAGCCCGCTATCGGGAGGCGCCGGGGAGCTGTTTTTT.

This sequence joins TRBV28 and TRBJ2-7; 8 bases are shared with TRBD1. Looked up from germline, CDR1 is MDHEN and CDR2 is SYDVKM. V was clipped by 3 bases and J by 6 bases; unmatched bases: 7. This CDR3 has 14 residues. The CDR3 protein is CASSFSRTGFEQYF. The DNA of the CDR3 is TGTGCCAGCAGTTTCTCCAGGACAGGGTTCGAGCAGTACTTC.

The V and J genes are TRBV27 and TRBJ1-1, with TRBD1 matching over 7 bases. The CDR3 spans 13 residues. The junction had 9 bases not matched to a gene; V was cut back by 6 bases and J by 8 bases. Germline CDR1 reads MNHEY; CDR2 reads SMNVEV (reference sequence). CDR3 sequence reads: CASRRTGTDEAFF. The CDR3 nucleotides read TGTGCCAGCAGACGGACCGGGACAGACGAAGCTTTCTTT.

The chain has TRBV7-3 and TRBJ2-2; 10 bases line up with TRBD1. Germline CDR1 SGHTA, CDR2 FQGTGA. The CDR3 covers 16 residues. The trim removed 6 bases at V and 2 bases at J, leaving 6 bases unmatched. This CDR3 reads CASRNRTGGNTGELFF. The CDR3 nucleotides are TGTGCCAGCAGAAATAGGACAGGGGGAAACACCGGGGAGCTGTTTTTT.

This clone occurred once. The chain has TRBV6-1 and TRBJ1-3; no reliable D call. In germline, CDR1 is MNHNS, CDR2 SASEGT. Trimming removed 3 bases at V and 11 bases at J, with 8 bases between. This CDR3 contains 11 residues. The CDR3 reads CASSERSSIYF. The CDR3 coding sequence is TGTGCCAGCAGTGAGAGAAGCTCCATATATTTT.

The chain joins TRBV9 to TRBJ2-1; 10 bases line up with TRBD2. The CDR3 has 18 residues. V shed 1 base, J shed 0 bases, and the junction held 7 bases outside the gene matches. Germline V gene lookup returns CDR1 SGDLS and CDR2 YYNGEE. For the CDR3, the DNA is TGTGCCAGCAGCGTACAAAAGCGGACTAGCGGCTCCTACAATGAGCAGTTCTTC. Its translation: CASSVQKRTSGSYNEQFF.

The CDR3 protein is CASSPLFTESSGANVLTF. The DNA for the CDR3 is TGCGCCAGCAGCCCCCTCTTCACGGAGTCCTCTGGGGCCAACGTCCTGACTTTC. The genes are TRBV5-1 and TRBJ2-6; D is unresolved. Trimming took 4 bases from V and 0 from J, leaving 17 bases between them. There are 18 residues in the CDR3. From germline, CDR1 is SGHRS and CDR2 YFSETQ.

The CDR3 sequence is CASSNTGTNQPQHF. CDR3 bases: TGTGCCAGCAGTAACACCGGGACAAATCAGCCCCAGCATTTT. This chain joins TRBV6-2 or TRBV6-3 and TRBJ1-5, with D maybe TRBD1 (6 bases). The CDR3 runs 14 residues. Trimming stripped 5 bases from V and 4 bases from J, with 12 bases between. The germline CDR1 and CDR2 sequences are MNHEY and SVGEGT.

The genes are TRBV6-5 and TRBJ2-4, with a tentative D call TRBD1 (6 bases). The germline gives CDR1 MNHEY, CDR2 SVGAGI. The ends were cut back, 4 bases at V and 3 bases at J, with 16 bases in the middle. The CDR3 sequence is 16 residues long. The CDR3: CASSFTGSGGKNIQYF. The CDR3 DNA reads TGTGCCAGCAGTTTTACAGGGTCAGGAGGCAAAAACATTCAGTACTTC.

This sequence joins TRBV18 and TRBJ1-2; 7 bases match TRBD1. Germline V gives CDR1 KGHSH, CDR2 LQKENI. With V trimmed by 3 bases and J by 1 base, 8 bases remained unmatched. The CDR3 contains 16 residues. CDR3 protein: CASSPLTGQINYGYTF. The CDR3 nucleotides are TGTGCCAGCTCACCTTTAACGGGACAGATTAACTATGGCTACACCTTC.

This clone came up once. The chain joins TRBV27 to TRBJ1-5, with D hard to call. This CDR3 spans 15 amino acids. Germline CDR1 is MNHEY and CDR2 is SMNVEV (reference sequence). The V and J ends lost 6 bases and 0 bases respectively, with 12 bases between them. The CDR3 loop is CASRHDGYSNQPQHF. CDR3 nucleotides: TGTGCCAGCAGGCACGACGGGTATAGCAATCAGCCCCAGCATTTT.

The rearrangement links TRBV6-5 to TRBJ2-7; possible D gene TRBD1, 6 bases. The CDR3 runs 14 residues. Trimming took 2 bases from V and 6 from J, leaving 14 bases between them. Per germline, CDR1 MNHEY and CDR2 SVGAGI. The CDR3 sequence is CASSYGGQMAEQYF. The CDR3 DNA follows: TGTGCCAGCAGTTACGGGGGACAAATGGCCGAGCAGTACTTC.

CDR3 amino acids: CASSQSGRDQPQHF. CDR3 DNA: TGCGCCAGCAGTCAATCTGGCCGTGATCAGCCCCAGCATTTT. The chain employs TRBV23-1 and TRBJ1-5; no clear D. TRBV23-1 falls under the ORF class, with uncertain function. V gave up 0 bases and J gave up 5 bases, with 8 bases separating them. The CDR3 spans 14 residues.

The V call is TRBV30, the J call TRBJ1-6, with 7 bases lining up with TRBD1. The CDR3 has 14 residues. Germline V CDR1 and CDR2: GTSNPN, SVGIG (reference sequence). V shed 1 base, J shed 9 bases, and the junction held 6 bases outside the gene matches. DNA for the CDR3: TGTGCCTGGAGTGGCGGGACAGTTGTTTCACCCCTCCACTTT. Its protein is CAWSGGTVVSPLHF.

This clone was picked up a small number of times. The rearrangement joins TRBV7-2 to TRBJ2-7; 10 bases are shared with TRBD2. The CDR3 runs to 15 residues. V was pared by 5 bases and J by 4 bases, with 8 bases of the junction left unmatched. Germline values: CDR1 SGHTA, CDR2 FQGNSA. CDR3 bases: TGTGCCAGCAGCCCGAGGACTAGCGGATGGTACGAGCAGTACTTC. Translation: CASSPRTSGWYEQYF.

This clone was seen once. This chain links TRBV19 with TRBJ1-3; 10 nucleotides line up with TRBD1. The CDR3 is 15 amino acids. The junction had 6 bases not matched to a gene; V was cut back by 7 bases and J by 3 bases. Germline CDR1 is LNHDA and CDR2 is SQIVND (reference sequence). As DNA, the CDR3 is TGTGCCAGTAACCCGGGACAGGGGTATGGAAACACCATATATTTT. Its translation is CASNPGQGYGNTIYF. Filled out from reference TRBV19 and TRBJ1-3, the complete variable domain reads DGGITQSPKYLFRKEGQNVTLSCEQNLNHDAMYWYRQDPGQGLRLIYYSQIVNDFQKGDIAEGYSVSREKKESFPLTVTSAQKNPTAFYLCASNPGQGYGNTIYFGEGSWLTVV.

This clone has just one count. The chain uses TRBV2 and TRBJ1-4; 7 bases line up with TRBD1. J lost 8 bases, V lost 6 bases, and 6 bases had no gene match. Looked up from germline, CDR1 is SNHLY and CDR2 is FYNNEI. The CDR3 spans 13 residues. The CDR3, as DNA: TGTGCCAGCAGCGGACAGGCTACGGAAAAACTGTTTTTT. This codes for CASSGQATEKLFF.